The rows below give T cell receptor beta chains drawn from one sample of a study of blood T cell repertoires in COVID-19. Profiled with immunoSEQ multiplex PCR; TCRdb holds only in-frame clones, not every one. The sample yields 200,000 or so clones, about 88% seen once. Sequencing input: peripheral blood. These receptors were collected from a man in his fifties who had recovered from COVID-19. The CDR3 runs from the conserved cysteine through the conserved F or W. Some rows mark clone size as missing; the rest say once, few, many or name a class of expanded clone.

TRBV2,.,CASSPGLVSYEQYF
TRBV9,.,CASSPRTGSDEQYF
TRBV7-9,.,CASSPLGLQDNEQFF
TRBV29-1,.,CSGSGIGYNEQFF
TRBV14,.,CASSQDGGGTPYEQYF
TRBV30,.,CAWSPGLRQQFF
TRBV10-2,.,CASSGGTTYEQYF
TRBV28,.,CASRALAGLGARNEQFF
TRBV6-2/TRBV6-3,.,CASSGTHSGRTDTQYF
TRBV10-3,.,CAIRRTGDVNQPQHF
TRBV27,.,CASSLYSGSSGAYEQYF
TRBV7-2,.,CASSLGLISGELAKNIQYF
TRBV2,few,CASSSLRDTQYF
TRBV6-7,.,CASSRPLTSYEQYF
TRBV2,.,CASRGRQEIGYGYTF
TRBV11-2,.,CASSLAGGDFGYEQYF
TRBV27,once,CASSLEGRGTEAFF
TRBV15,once,CATSSNYKKGGDGNTIYF
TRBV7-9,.,CASDRAGSNEKLFF
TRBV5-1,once,CASREGDEQFF
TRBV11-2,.,CASSFRDWGFKNIQYF
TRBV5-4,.,CASSLGQGNEQFF
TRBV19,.,CASIQGQGYSNQPQHF
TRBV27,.,CASSLSAGTSGNYEQYF
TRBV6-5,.,CASSTDRGSYGYTF
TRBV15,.,CATSRSRTGWTEAFF
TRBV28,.,CASRGPGHSNQPQHF
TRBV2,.,CASIRSDRVRSEAFF
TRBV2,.,CASSEGRPWNQPQHF
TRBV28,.,CASSFSRQHNQPQHF
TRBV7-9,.,CASGRAGETQYF
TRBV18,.,CASSPGDTTQETQYF
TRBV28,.,CASKGSGRLYEQYF
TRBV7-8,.,CASSPPGQGIYNEQFF
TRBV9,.,CASSITGDWETQYF
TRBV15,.,CATLPQGTSTDTQYF
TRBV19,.,CASSIGQGPPKGYTF
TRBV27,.,CASSLRSRDRGYGYTF
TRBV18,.,CASSPRTGDNSPLHF
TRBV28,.,CASSLNQWSYGYTF
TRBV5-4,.,CASSYDRARSDTQYF